Each of the 15 T cell receptor beta chains below was sequenced from the same sample in a study of T-cell memory formation after mild COVID-19. From the 5' RACE reads, TCRdb called clonotypes with MiXCR, one entry per CDR3 protein. The sample lists roughly 350,000 distinct CDR3 sequences, around 27% occurring once. The sample comprised PBMCs or a T cell subset sorted from them (not recorded which). The receptors originated from an adult woman who had mild COVID-19 (a few samples of this study predate the infection). Cell type and time point are not known.

The chain uses TRBV12-3 or TRBV12-4 and TRBJ2-3, with D perhaps matching TRBD1 (6 bases). V was pared by 2 bases and J by 4 bases, with 13 bases between. The CDR3 totals 15 residues. CDR3 residues: CASSLLAGEPDTQYF. CDR3 DNA: TGTGCCAGCAGTTTATTGGCAGGGGAACCAGATACGCAGTATTTT.

This chain links TRBV12-3 or TRBV12-4 with TRBJ2-3; 8 nucleotides match TRBD2. This CDR3 contains 16 residues. V lost 6 bases and J lost 0; bases outside the gene matches: 8. This chain's CDR3 is CASRPSSGGSTDTQYF. The CDR3 DNA follows: TGTGCCAGCAGGCCCTCCAGCGGGGGTAGCACAGATACGCAGTATTTT.

This clonotype was seen a few times. CDR3 region: CASTEPGEQYF. The CDR3 nucleotides read TGTGCCAGCACTGAACCAGGCGAGCAGTACTTC. The rearrangement uses TRBV6-5 and TRBJ2-7; D call uncertain. This CDR3 is 11 amino acids long. CDR1 is MNHEY and CDR2 is SVGAGI in the germline V gene. V was pared by 7 bases and J by 6 bases, with 10 bases between.

The gene calls are TRBV12-3 or TRBV12-4 and TRBJ2-2; D remains ambiguous. The ends were cut back, 6 bases at V and 6 bases at J, with 11 bases in the middle. CDR3 length: 13 residues. CDR3: CASSRPRSGELFF. CDR3 sequence (DNA): TGTGCCAGCAGCCGGCCGAGGTCCGGGGAGCTGTTTTTT.

V gene TRBV6-5 combines with J gene TRBJ2-5; 8 nucleotides align to TRBD2. This CDR3 is 17 amino acids long. Germline V lookup: CDR1 MNHEY, CDR2 SVGAGI. Trimming at V came to 6 bases and at J to 5 bases, leaving 17 bases not matched to a gene. The CDR3 spells CASSSLRTTGGEETQYF. The CDR3 DNA is TGTGCCAGCAGCTCCCTTCGAACGACGGGAGGGGAGGAGACCCAGTACTTC.

Only a few counts were recorded for this clonotype. The V call is TRBV6-6, the J call TRBJ2-6; D uncertain. CDR1 MNHNY and CDR2 SVGAGI come from the germline V gene (reference sequence). Trimming cost V 2 bases and J 0 bases, with 14 bases left between them. The CDR3 loop spans 18 amino acids. DNA of the CDR3: TGTGCCAGCAGTTACCAAGGCCCCCAGTTCTCTGGGGCCAACGTCCTGACTTTC. Translating gives CASSYQGPQFSGANVLTF.

This sequence joins TRBV2 and TRBJ2-2; either TRBD1 or TRBD2 may fit D (5 bases each). Germline CDR1 is SNHLY and CDR2 is FYNNEI. The CDR3 contains 16 residues. V shed 11 bases and J shed 0 bases, with 19 bases lying between them. The chain's CDR3 is CAVPHGASPNTGELFF. The CDR3 DNA reads as TGTGCCGTACCGCATGGGGCTAGCCCGAACACCGGGGAGCTGTTTTTT.

This clonotype was recorded a few times. This CDR3 reads CASSQTSLGRNTGELFF. As DNA, the CDR3 is TGCGCCAGCAGCCAGACGTCGTTGGGACGGAACACCGGGGAGCTGTTTTTT. This sequence joins TRBV4-3 and TRBJ2-2, with D possibly called TRBD1 or TRBD2 (5 bases each). CDR3 length equals 17 residues. Germline lookup yields CDR1 LGHNA and CDR2 YSLEER. The V and J ends lost 3 bases and 1 base respectively, with 15 bases between them.

In its sample, this clonotype was seen a few times. The V call is TRBV9, the J call TRBJ2-7, with a possible D match to TRBD1 (7 bases). Trimming took off 4 bases at V and 0 bases at J, with 14 bases between the two ends. The CDR3 covers 15 residues. Germline CDR1 SGDLS, CDR2 YYNGEE. CDR3 sequence: CASSPGGKSSYEQYF. The CDR3 DNA reads as TGTGCCAGCAGCCCAGGGGGGAAAAGCTCCTACGAGCAGTACTTC.

The V call is TRBV6-1, the J call TRBJ2-2, with D hard to call. Germline loops: CDR1 MNHNS, CDR2 SASEGT. This CDR3 spans 16 amino acids. V was pared by 0 bases and J by 1 base, with 9 bases between. Here the CDR3 reads CASSEAQKGNTGELFF. DNA of the CDR3: TGTGCCAGCAGTGAAGCGCAGAAGGGGAACACCGGGGAGCTGTTTTTT.

This clonotype was counted only a few times. The genes are TRBV20-1 and TRBJ2-7; D might be TRBD2 (6 bases). The CDR3 runs 15 residues. Looked up from germline, CDR1 is DFQATT and CDR2 is SNEGSKA (reference sequence). V was trimmed by 5 bases and J by 0 bases, leaving 17 bases between them. The CDR3 protein is CSAPPRGSVSYEQYF. Here the CDR3 DNA reads TGCAGTGCTCCTCCGCGGGGTTCCGTCTCCTACGAGCAGTACTTC.

In this sample, this clonotype turned up a few times. The chain has TRBV14 and TRBJ2-1; D unclear. Per the germline V gene, CDR1 is SGHDN and CDR2 is FVKESK. Trimming cost V 0 bases and J 7 bases, with 13 bases left between them. The CDR3 has 15 residues. This CDR3 is CASSQDLWLLNEQFF. As DNA, the CDR3 is TGTGCCAGCAGCCAAGATCTATGGCTATTAAATGAGCAGTTCTTC.

The chain combines TRBV10-3 with TRBJ1-1; D remains unclear. The V gene's germline CDR1 is ENHRY and CDR2 SYGVKD. Trimming took 10 bases from V and 1 from J, leaving 10 bases between them. The CDR3 length is 12 residues. Here the CDR3 DNA reads TGTGCCACCGAAACAGAGAACACTGAAGCTTTCTTT. Encoded protein: CATETENTEAFF.

This rearrangement joins TRBV9 to TRBJ2-3; 9 positions agree with TRBD1. Looked up from germline, CDR1 is SGDLS and CDR2 is YYNGEE. The trim removed 1 base at V and 4 bases at J, leaving 4 bases unmatched. This CDR3 region has 15 residues. Here the CDR3 DNA reads TGTGCCAGCAGCGTATGGACAGGGGAGCCAGATACGCAGTATTTT. It specifies CASSVWTGEPDTQYF.

This clonotype has a handful of counts. The rearrangement joins TRBV3-1 to TRBJ2-1, with TRBD2 matching 14 bases. CDR1 and CDR2 (germline): LGHDT, YNNKEL (reference sequence). The J segment lost 8 bases and the V segment lost 1 base, leaving 7 bases of the junction unmatched. This CDR3 has 17 residues. The DNA of the CDR3 is TGTGCCAGCAGCCAAGTGGGGACTAGCGGGAGCTTCCATGAGCAGTTCTTC. As protein: CASSQVGTSGSFHEQFF.